The 14 T cell receptor beta chains below were found in one sample sequenced in a study of human T cells and chemical hapten exposure. Described time point: patch test 1, 2 weeks after DPC sensitization. Noted treatment: therapeutic diphenylcyclopropenone sensitization with weekly scalp DPC. TCRdb independently ran MiXCR on the RACE reads; one entry per CDR3 protein. The sample has some 120,000 distinct CDR3 sequences; about an eighth are singletons. The sequencing used whole blood, collected in connection with sensitization to the hapten diphenylcyclopropenone (DPC). The receptor set was obtained from a woman in her fifties or sixties with alopecia areata. Some clones in this sample may be carry-over from other donors' samples.

This clonotype was counted many times. V gene TRBV28 combines with J gene TRBJ1-3, with TRBD1 matching over 7 bases. This CDR3 is built from 16 residues. Germline V gives CDR1 MDHEN, CDR2 SYDVKM. V was pared by 8 bases and J by 3 bases, with 13 bases of the junction left unmatched. CDR3 amino acids: CASQTTGEMNGNTIYF. The CDR3 bases are TGTGCCAGCCAAACTACAGGGGAAATGAATGGAAACACCATATATTTT. The full variable domain, its missing parts supplied by reference TRBV28 and TRBJ1-3, is DVKVTQSSRYLVKRTGEKVFLECVQDMDHENMFWYRQDPGLGLRLIYFSYDVKMKEKGDIPEGYSVSREKKERFSLILESASTNQTSMYLCASQTTGEMNGNTIYFGEGSWLTVV.

The chain joins TRBV5-5 to TRBJ2-3, with D hard to call. V was pared by 4 bases and J by 7 bases, with 7 bases between. The CDR3 covers 11 residues. Germline-derived CDR1 and CDR2 are SGHKS and YYEKEE (reference sequence). As DNA, the CDR3 is TGTGCCAGCAGCCTACACTATACGCAGTATTTT. As protein: CASSLHYTQYF.

This clonotype was counted many times. The chain employs TRBV20-1 and TRBJ1-2; TRBD1 aligns across 7 bases. Germline CDR1 reads DFQATT; CDR2 reads SNEGSKA (reference sequence). J lost 6 bases, V lost 5 bases, and 3 bases had no gene match. This CDR3 is 11 amino acids long. The CDR3 DNA is TGCAGTGCTCCCACAGGGGATGGCTACACCTTC. Encoded protein: CSAPTGDGYTF.

The J gene is TRBJ1-2, the V gene TRBV19; TRBD1 is a possible D gene (5 bases). The CDR3 has 20 residues. The germline V gene has CDR1 LNHDA and CDR2 SQIVND (reference sequence). The germline V and J ends were trimmed by 7 bases and 0 bases, with 30 bases remaining between them. In DNA, the CDR3 is TGTGCCAGTATTCCGGCAGGGCGACACCTGAACTCAAATGCTAACTATGGCTACACCTTC. It codes for CASIPAGRHLNSNANYGYTF.

Ten or more counts support this clonotype. The chain joins TRBV6-6 to TRBJ1-1, with 7 bases fitting TRBD1. The germline V gene encodes CDR1 MNHNY and CDR2 SVGAGI (reference sequence). Trimming took 5 bases from V and 0 from J; bases not matched to a gene: 6. The CDR3 loop spans 15 amino acids. DNA for the CDR3: TGTGCCAGCAGTATCCGGACAGGAATGAACACTGAAGCTTTCTTT. Translating gives CASSIRTGMNTEAFF.

V gene TRBV5-1 combines with J gene TRBJ1-1, with D unresolved. Looked up from germline, CDR1 is SGHRS and CDR2 is YFSETQ. CDR3 length: 13 residues. V lost 1 base and J lost 1, with 5 bases in between. CDR3 DNA sequence: TGCGCCAGCAGCTTGTTCCAGAACACTGAAGCTTTCTTT. It is translated as CASSLFQNTEAFF.

Ten or more counts support this clonotype. The rearrangement uses TRBV10-3 and TRBJ1-2; D unresolved. Germline lookup yields CDR1 ENHRY and CDR2 SYGVKD. Trimming pared 9 bases from V and 6 bases from J, leaving 14 bases between. The CDR3 consists of 12 residues. The CDR3 here is CAIRPERDGYTF. CDR3 in DNA: TGTGCCATTCGGCCGGAGAGGGATGGCTACACCTTC.

The chain joins TRBV5-1 to TRBJ1-1; a weak D match, TRBD1 (5 bases). The CDR3 runs to 14 residues. From germline, CDR1 is SGHRS and CDR2 YFSETQ. Trimming left V 3 bases short and J 8 bases short, with 17 bases between. The DNA of the CDR3 is TGCGCCAGCAGCTGGCAAGGGGTGACGGACGAAGCTTTCTTT. Translated: CASSWQGVTDEAFF.

This clonotype was seen a few times. The chain employs TRBV9 and TRBJ2-7; 10 bases align to TRBD1. CDR3 length: 14 residues. V was pared by 3 bases and J by 6 bases, with 6 bases of the junction left unmatched. Germline values: CDR1 SGDLS, CDR2 YYNGEE. The CDR3 coding sequence is TGTGCCAGCAGCGCTCGACAGGGGGCGAGCGAGCAGTACTTC. This gives the protein CASSARQGASEQYF.

The chain employs TRBV7-9 and TRBJ2-7; 9 positions agree with TRBD1. Germline loops: CDR1 SEHNR, CDR2 FQNEAQ (reference sequence). Unmatched junction bases numbered 10, after V lost 5 bases and J lost 5 bases. The CDR3 is 15 residues long. The DNA for the CDR3 is TGTGCCAGCAGCCATGCCGGGACAGGGCTACACGAGCAGTACTTC. This translates into CASSHAGTGLHEQYF.

The chain has TRBV2 and TRBJ1-3; the D is unclear. Trimming took 4 bases from V and 7 from J, leaving 5 bases between them. This CDR3 is built from 11 residues. The germline gives CDR1 SNHLY, CDR2 FYNNEI. CDR3 region: CASSVLNTIYF. As DNA, the CDR3 is TGTGCCAGCAGTGTTCTTAACACCATATATTTT.

The rearrangement uses TRBV5-1 and TRBJ2-3; 7 positions match TRBD2. From germline, CDR1 is SGHRS and CDR2 YFSETQ. J was trimmed by 0 bases and V by 0 bases; bases with no gene match: 4. The CDR3 covers 16 residues. CDR3 nucleotides: TGCGCCAGCAGCTTGGTCAGCGGGGCTAGCACAGATACGCAGTATTTT. Translation gives CASSLVSGASTDTQYF.

This clonotype was seen only a few times. The CDR3 sequence: CAVLYGGYYEQYF. The CDR3 DNA reads as TGTGCCGTCCTTTACGGGGGCTACTACGAGCAGTACTTC. V and J are TRBV21-1 and TRBJ2-7. TRBV21-1 is deemed a pseudogene. The CDR3 sequence is 13 residues long.

The gene calls are TRBV5-4 and TRBJ2-7, with 13 bases fitting TRBD2. The CDR3 is made up of 18 amino acids. The J segment lost 2 bases and the V segment lost 5 bases, leaving 13 bases of the junction unmatched. CDR1 is SGHNT and CDR2 is YYREEE in the germline V gene (reference sequence). DNA of the CDR3: TGTGCCAGCAGGCGAGGCGGGACTAGCGGGGATGGGGCCTACGAGCAGTACTTC. Protein: CASRRGGTSGDGAYEQYF.